Following are 9 T cell receptor beta chains from one sample sequenced in a study of cytomegalovirus exposure and HLA in healthy donors. PCR amplification relied on 60 Vbeta primers (plus 13 Jbeta primers). Here immunoSEQ multiplex PCR was the method, and the copy in TCRdb shows in-frame clones only, minus some. The data contain approximately 100,000 clones, roughly 80% of them singletons. The specimen sequenced was PBMCs. Receptor source: a female donor in good health and CMV-seronegative.

The chain links TRBV7-2 to TRBJ2-1; TRBD1 matches 8 bases. CDR3 length equals 13 residues. The germline CDR1 and CDR2 sequences are SGHTA and FQGNSA. Germline trimming cut 5 bases from V and 6 bases from J; bases unmatched to any gene: 3. CDR3 sequence: CASSKDRVNEQFF. CDR3 coding DNA: TGTGCCAGCAGCAAGGACAGGGTCAATGAGCAGTTCTTC. The whole variable domain, remainder taken from reference TRBV7-2 and TRBJ2-1, is GAGVSQSPSNKVTEKGKDVELRCDPISGHTALYWYRQSLGQGLEFLIYFQGNSAPDKSGLPSDRFSAERTGGSVSTLTIQRTQQEDSAVYLCASSKDRVNEQFFGPGTRLTVL.

The chain couples TRBV9 to TRBJ2-1, with TRBD1 as a possible D gene (6 bases). V was clipped by 0 bases and J by 4 bases, with 11 bases between them. CDR3 size: 15 residues. In germline, CDR1 is SGDLS, CDR2 YYNGEE. CDR3 protein: CASSVGRGRYNEQFF. The CDR3 DNA is TGTGCCAGCAGCGTAGGCAGGGGCAGGTACAATGAGCAGTTCTTC.

This sequence joins TRBV5-6 and TRBJ2-1, with D perhaps TRBD1 (6 bases). The CDR3 loop spans 17 amino acids. V shed 0 bases and J shed 0 bases, with 13 bases lying between them. The germline CDR1 and CDR2 sequences are SGHDT and YYEEEE. CDR3 in DNA: TGTGCCAGCAGCTTGGGACAGGCCCCGAGCTCCTACAATGAGCAGTTCTTC. Protein sequence: CASSLGQAPSSYNEQFF.

This clone has a single count. V and J are TRBV9 and TRBJ1-3, with a weak D call TRBD1 (6 bases). The CDR3 sequence is 17 residues long. V was cut by 2 bases and J by 2 bases, with 17 bases left in between. CDR1 is SGDLS, CDR2 YYNGEE, per germline. For the CDR3, the DNA is TGTGCCAGCAGCGTCGGGGGGGCAAATAGTGCTGGAAACACCATATATTTT. The encoded protein is CASSVGGANSAGNTIYF.

The chain uses TRBV28 and TRBJ2-1; TRBD1 matches 7 bases. The CDR3 is 12 residues long. Looked up from germline, CDR1 is MDHEN and CDR2 is SYDVKM. J was trimmed by 10 bases and V by 2 bases; bases with no gene match: 2. The CDR3 protein is CASSLMDREQFF. DNA for the CDR3: TGTGCCAGCAGTTTAATGGACAGGGAGCAGTTCTTC.

The chain links TRBV5-4 to TRBJ2-3, with 9 nucleotides matching TRBD2. CDR3 length: 15 residues. CDR1 and CDR2 from the germline V gene are SGHNT and YYREEE (reference sequence). Trimming at V came to 8 bases and at J to 1 base, leaving 8 bases not matched to a gene. The CDR3 region is CASYQLAGGTDTQYF. The CDR3 coding sequence is TGTGCCAGTTACCAATTAGCGGGGGGCACAGATACGCAGTATTTT.

This sequence joins TRBV19 and TRBJ1-1; the D is unclear. This CDR3 is built from 12 residues. The ends were cut back, 6 bases at V and 1 base at J, with 6 bases in the middle. The germline V gene has CDR1 LNHDA and CDR2 SQIVND (reference sequence). As DNA, the CDR3 is TGTGCCAGTAGCATGCGGAACACTGAAGCTTTCTTT. Translated, it gives CASSMRNTEAFF. Variable domain in full (rest from reference TRBV19 and TRBJ1-1): DGGITQSPKYLFRKEGQNVTLSCEQNLNHDAMYWYRQDPGQGLRLIYYSQIVNDFQKGDIAEGYSVSREKKESFPLTVTSAQKNPTAFYLCASSMRNTEAFFGQGTRLTVV.

In this sample, this clone turned up a few times. The gene calls are TRBV7-9 and TRBJ1-1; no clear D. Trimming left V 1 base short and J 6 bases short, with 12 bases between. The CDR3 runs to 14 residues. The germline CDR1 and CDR2 sequences are SEHNR and FQNEAQ (reference sequence). CDR3 bases: TGTGCCAGCAGCTTAGGGGTCGGGTCCCCTGAAGCTTTCTTT. Protein sequence: CASSLGVGSPEAFF.

The chain has TRBV9 and TRBJ2-5; 7 nucleotides agree with TRBD2. This CDR3 is 14 amino acids long. Germline V gene data show CDR1 as SGDLS and CDR2 as YYNGEE. The junction had 3 bases not matched to a gene; V was cut back by 3 bases and J by 1 base. The CDR3 loop reads CASSERGVQETQYF. CDR3 sequence (DNA): TGTGCCAGCAGCGAACGGGGGGTCCAAGAGACCCAGTACTTC.